Below are 21 T cell receptor beta chains sequenced from a single sample in a study of PD-1 blockade in classical Hodgkin lymphoma. Data came from immunoSEQ multiplex PCR; TCRdb stores just in-frame clones and leaves some out. The data contain approximately 47,000 clones, roughly 93% of them singletons. The time point denotes: newly diagnosed, previously untreated cHL patient sample. The specimen sequenced was peripheral blood mononuclear cells (PBMCs). Receptor source: a human donor with classical Hodgkin lymphoma.

Here the CDR3 DNA reads TGTGCCAGCAGCTCACCGGGACAGGGCGATGGCTACACCTTC. Its protein is CASSSPGQGDGYTF. V usage is TRBV5-4 and J usage is TRBJ1-2, with 9 bases aligning to TRBD1. The CDR3 sequence is 14 residues long. Germline V gives CDR1 SGHNT, CDR2 YYREEE (reference sequence). Trimming removed 3 bases from V and 6 bases from J; junction bases left unmatched: 6.

With regard to this clone: Other DNA sequences in this specimen translate into the identical CDR3. The rearrangement links TRBV5-1 to TRBJ2-1; 10 bases map to TRBD1. Germline V gene lookup returns CDR1 SGHRS and CDR2 YFSETQ. This CDR3 spans 15 amino acids. Losses at the gene ends were 3 bases for V and 7 bases for J; bases not matched to a gene: 7. CDR3 sequence (DNA): TGCGCCAGCAGCTCCGGGACAGGGGTGGGAAATGAGCAGTTCTTC. Its translation is CASSSGTGVGNEQFF.

This clone was detected a few times. The chain links TRBV28 to TRBJ2-4; D may be TRBD1 (5 bases). Germline CDR1 MDHEN, CDR2 SYDVKM. CDR3 size: 14 residues. Trimming removed 4 bases at V and 9 bases at J, with 16 bases between. This chain's CDR3 is CASSWTLGRSIQYF. The CDR3 coding sequence is TGTGCCAGCAGTTGGACACTCGGTCGGAGCATTCAGTACTTC.

V usage is TRBV7-7 and J usage is TRBJ2-2, with TRBD2 as a possible D gene (5 bases). The ends were cut back, 1 base at V and 6 bases at J, with 12 bases in the middle. The CDR3 runs to 15 residues. CDR1 is SSHAT and CDR2 is FNYEAQ in the germline V gene (reference sequence). The DNA for the CDR3 is TGTGCCAGCAGCTTAGGAGGGAGTGGGGCCGGGGAGCTGTTTTTT. Translating gives CASSLGGSGAGELFF.

This chain uses TRBV7-2 with TRBJ1-5; the D gene is possibly TRBD1 (6 bases). Germline V CDR1 and CDR2: SGHTA, FQGNSA. V lost 4 bases and J lost 9, with 19 bases in between. The CDR3 consists of 15 residues. In DNA, the CDR3 is TGTGCCAGCAGCTCCAGGACAGAGAGTTTACCGCCCCAGCATTTT. This codes for CASSSRTESLPPQHF.

The chain couples TRBV6-1 to TRBJ1-2, with 10 bases identical to TRBD1. In germline, CDR1 is MNHNS, CDR2 SASEGT. V was pared by 2 bases and J by 3 bases, with 6 bases of the junction left unmatched. The CDR3 has 16 residues. In DNA, the CDR3 is TGTGCCAGCAGTGAAAGACAGGGGGCGCTGGACTATGGCTACACCTTC. As protein: CASSERQGALDYGYTF.

CDR3 sequence (DNA): TGCGCCAGCAGCCACCCCCCCCAGAACCCGGAGCAAACCTACAATGAGCAGTTCTTC. This gives the protein CASSHPPQNPEQTYNEQFF. The chain has TRBV4-1 and TRBJ2-1, with D unresolved. The CDR3 consists of 19 residues. Trimming took 3 bases from V and 2 from J, leaving 23 bases between them. CDR1 is MGHRA and CDR2 is YSYEKL in the germline V gene.

This chain connects TRBV6-1 to TRBJ1-5, with a tentative D call TRBD1 (5 bases). Looked up from germline, CDR1 is MNHNS and CDR2 is SASEGT. This CDR3 contains 13 residues. Trimming pared 7 bases from V and 8 bases from J, leaving 15 bases between. CDR3 loop: CASNRDFREPQHF. CDR3 sequence (DNA): TGTGCCAGCAATCGGGACTTCAGAGAGCCCCAGCATTTT.

The chain has TRBV28 and TRBJ2-2; TRBD1 or TRBD2 may be the D gene (5 bases each). Germline-derived CDR1 and CDR2 are MDHEN and SYDVKM. The CDR3 runs 15 residues. V was trimmed by 2 bases and J by 1 base, leaving 8 bases between them. In nucleotides, the CDR3 is TGTGCCAGCAGTTTAGGGGGTGGGAACACCGGGGAGCTGTTTTTT. Translation gives CASSLGGGNTGELFF.

The rearrangement links TRBV7-9 to TRBJ1-1; D is unclear. The CDR3 covers 14 residues. Looked up from germline, CDR1 is SEHNR and CDR2 is FQNEAQ (reference sequence). Trimming shortened V by 3 bases and J by 1 base, and 9 bases separated the two germline ends. The CDR3 region is CASSFAPGNTEAFF. CDR3 DNA sequence: TGTGCCAGCAGCTTTGCACCGGGGAACACTGAAGCTTTCTTT.

CDR3 protein: CSASPGDEQFF. For the CDR3, the DNA is TGCAGTGCTAGCCCCGGGGATGAGCAGTTCTTC. The gene calls are TRBV20-1 and TRBJ2-1, with D perhaps TRBD2 (5 bases). This CDR3 spans 11 amino acids. Germline V lookup: CDR1 DFQATT, CDR2 SNEGSKA (reference sequence). Trimming cost V 3 bases and J 8 bases, with 8 bases left between them.

This clone was seen just once. The rearrangement uses TRBV27 and TRBJ2-3; the D is unclear. Trimming stripped 1 base from V and 0 bases from J, with 8 bases between. CDR1 MNHEY and CDR2 SMNVEV come from the germline V gene (reference sequence). The CDR3 loop spans 15 amino acids. DNA of the CDR3: TGTGCCAGCAGTTTATACGGAGCTAGCACAGATACGCAGTATTTT. Its protein is CASSLYGASTDTQYF.

This clone was detected only a few times. The chain couples TRBV9 to TRBJ2-7; D unclear. Germline values: CDR1 SGDLS, CDR2 YYNGEE. V shed 2 bases and J shed 0 bases, with 9 bases lying between them. CDR3 length: 14 residues. In DNA, the CDR3 is TGTGCCAGCAGCGTTATCCCAAGCTCCTACGAGCAGTACTTC. Protein sequence: CASSVIPSSYEQYF.

The chain employs TRBV7-8 and TRBJ1-2; 10 bases fit TRBD1. The J segment lost 13 bases and the V segment lost 4 bases, leaving 12 bases of the junction unmatched. This CDR3 is built from 14 residues. CDR1 SGHVS and CDR2 FQNEAQ come from the germline V gene. This CDR3 is CASSSRDRGPRLTF. The CDR3, as DNA: TGTGCCAGCAGCTCCCGGGACAGGGGCCCCCGTCTCACCTTC.

V usage is TRBV25-1 and J usage is TRBJ1-6; D gene uncertain. V lost 4 bases, J lost 10 bases, and 17 bases lay in between. The CDR3 length is 15 residues. Germline values: CDR1 MGHDK, CDR2 SYGVNS. CDR3 sequence (DNA): TGTGCCAGCAGTGGACCGGGAGGGTGGGAGTCACCCCTCCACTTT. Protein: CASSGPGGWESPLHF.

This CDR3 reads CASSPLTGQTQETQYF. For the CDR3, the DNA is TGCGCCAGCAGCCCACTGACAGGGCAGACCCAAGAGACCCAGTACTTC. The chain recombines TRBV5-1 with TRBJ2-5; 7 bases are a match to TRBD1. Trimming cost V 4 bases and J 1 base; bases outside gene matches: 10. The CDR3 consists of 16 residues. Germline values: CDR1 SGHRS, CDR2 YFSETQ. The full variable domain, completed using reference TRBV5-1 and TRBJ2-5, is KAGVTQTPRYLIKTRGQQVTLSCSPISGHRSVSWYQQTPGQGLQFLFEYFSETQRNKGNFPGRFSGRQFSNSRSEMNVSTLELGDSALYLCASSPLTGQTQETQYFGPGTRLLVL.

The CDR3 here is CASSFVPGELFF. The CDR3 nucleotides are TGTGCCAGCAGCTTCGTTCCCGGGGAGCTGTTTTTT. This chain connects TRBV7-9 to TRBJ2-2; D uncertain. This CDR3 is 12 amino acids long. Trimming removed 3 bases at V and 6 bases at J, with 5 bases between. Per germline, CDR1 SEHNR and CDR2 FQNEAQ (reference sequence).

The V gene is TRBV9, the J gene TRBJ2-3; TRBD2 matches at 13 bases. Per germline, CDR1 SGDLS and CDR2 YYNGEE. With 3 bases clipped from V and 1 base from J, the junction kept 8 bases outside the gene matches. The CDR3 consists of 18 residues. In nucleotides, the CDR3 is TGTGCCAGCAGCGGACTAGCGGGAGGTGCCGGCCGCACAGATACGCAGTATTTT. It is translated as CASSGLAGGAGRTDTQYF. Full variable domain (rest looked up from reference TRBV9 and TRBJ2-3): DSGVTQTPKHLITATGQRVTLRCSPRSGDLSVYWYQQSLDQGLQFLIQYYNGEERAKGNILERFSAQQFPDLHSELNLSSLELGDSALYFCASSGLAGGAGRTDTQYFGPGTRLTVL.

The V gene is TRBV13, the J gene TRBJ2-1, with D perhaps given as TRBD1 or TRBD2 (5 bases each). This CDR3 is built from 15 residues. V lost 1 base and J 0 bases, leaving 7 bases between the germline ends. Germline CDR1 and CDR2: PRHDT and FYEKMQ (reference sequence). CDR3 bases: TGTGCCAGCAGCTTAGTTGGGACCTCCTACAATGAGCAGTTCTTC. Translated, it gives CASSLVGTSYNEQFF.

This chain connects TRBV28 to TRBJ2-2; D ambiguous. Germline loops: CDR1 MDHEN, CDR2 SYDVKM. The CDR3 covers 13 residues. V was clipped by 1 base and J by 6 bases, with 6 bases between them. CDR3 amino acids: CASSLLRSGELFF. The DNA of the CDR3 is TGTGCCAGCAGTTTATTGAGATCCGGGGAGCTGTTTTTT.

This rearrangement joins TRBV5-1 to TRBJ1-1; 9 positions agree with TRBD1. V lost 4 bases to trimming and J lost 6 bases; unmatched junction nucleotides: 10. The germline CDR1 and CDR2 sequences are SGHRS and YFSETQ. CDR3 length: 15 residues. The CDR3 DNA follows: TGCGCCAGCAGCCTCTGGACAGGGGAGGGGGCTGAAGCTTTCTTT. It codes for CASSLWTGEGAEAFF. Using reference TRBV5-1 and TRBJ1-1 for the parts outside the CDR3, the full variable domain is KAGVTQTPRYLIKTRGQQVTLSCSPISGHRSVSWYQQTPGQGLQFLFEYFSETQRNKGNFPGRFSGRQFSNSRSEMNVSTLELGDSALYLCASSLWTGEGAEAFFGQGTRLTVV.